Shown below are 9 T cell receptor beta chains from a single sample sequenced in a study of vaccination and CD4 T cells after COVID-19. Cultured CD4+ T cells had their DNA profiled by the Oncomine TCR Beta short-read assay. Using its own MiXCR run on the PCR reads, TCRdb lists one record per CDR3 protein. There are under 15,000 distinct CDR3 sequences in the sample; more than 30% occur only once, and approximately 13% lies in the top ten. The sample's treatment: roughly ten-day PBMC culture with coronavirus spike peptide pools or control peptides (ViraFEST assay). Their antigens remain unidentified. Sequenced here: CD4+ T cells from blood, cultured in vitro, sampled after SARS-CoV-2 vaccination. Source of these receptors: a human donor who had recovered from COVID-19.

This chain joins TRBV9 and TRBJ2-4; 7 bases agree with TRBD1. The CDR3 sequence is 12 residues long. The germline V gene has CDR1 SGDLS and CDR2 YYNGEE. Unmatched junction bases numbered 9, after V lost 3 bases and J lost 15 bases. The CDR3 loop is CASSDNRGALYF. As DNA, the CDR3 is TGTGCCAGCAGCGACAACAGGGGTGCTCTGTACTTC. The complete variable domain, with remaining parts taken from reference TRBV9 and TRBJ2-4, reads DSGVTQTPKHLITATGQRVTLRCSPRSGDLSVYWYQQSLDQGLQFLIQYYNGEERAKGNILERFSAQQFPDLHSELNLSSLELGDSALYFCASSDNRGALYFGAGTRLSVL.

This rearrangement joins TRBV12-3 or TRBV12-4 to TRBJ2-5, with 10 bases identical to TRBD2. This CDR3 has 15 amino acids. The V and J ends lost 8 bases and 5 bases, in that order; junction bases with no gene match: 11. For the CDR3, the DNA is TGTGCCAGCGGGATAAGCGGGAGGGCCATGGAGACCCAGTACTTC. As protein: CASGISGRAMETQYF.

This clonotype is deemed medium-sized. The CDR3 sequence is CSAIPRTGRGSGYTF. In DNA form, the CDR3 reads TGCAGTGCTATCCCTCGGACAGGGAGGGGATCAGGCTACACCTTC. The chain has TRBV20-1 and TRBJ1-2; TRBD1 matches at 8 bases. Germline CDR1 and CDR2: DFQATT and SNEGSKA (reference sequence). This CDR3 comprises 15 residues. J lost 8 bases, V lost 4 bases, and 15 bases had no gene match.

This clonotype appeared a few times. V is TRBV7-6 and J is TRBJ2-3; D remains unclear. V was pared by 5 bases and J by 2 bases, with 11 bases between. The CDR3 contains 14 residues. Germline CDR1 is SGHVS and CDR2 is FNYEAQ. The CDR3 DNA sequence: TGTGCCAGCAGCCCGCCGGACCACACAGATACGCAGTATTTT. Translation gives CASSPPDHTDTQYF.

The rearrangement links TRBV30 to TRBJ2-7; TRBD1 aligns across 8 bases. Germline V gives CDR1 GTSNPN, CDR2 SVGIG (reference sequence). The CDR3 length is 14 residues. V shed 3 bases and J 2 bases; nucleotides not matched to a gene: 6. CDR3 in amino acids: CAWSLRDRPYEQYF. The CDR3 DNA follows: TGTGCCTGGAGCCTCCGGGACAGGCCCTACGAGCAGTACTTC.

This rearrangement joins TRBV7-2 to TRBJ2-5, with D tentatively TRBD2 (5 bases). In germline, CDR1 is SGHTA, CDR2 FQGNSA. The CDR3 spans 13 residues. V was trimmed by 1 base and J by 7 bases, leaving 10 bases between them. In DNA, the CDR3 is TGTGCCAGCAGCTTAGGAGGGCCGGGGACCCAGTACTTC. Amino acids: CASSLGGPGTQYF. The complete variable domain, with remaining parts taken from reference TRBV7-2 and TRBJ2-5, reads GAGVSQSPSNKVTEKGKDVELRCDPISGHTALYWYRQSLGQGLEFLIYFQGNSAPDKSGLPSDRFSAERTGGSVSTLTIQRTQQEDSAVYLCASSLGGPGTQYFGPGTRLLVL.

V usage is TRBV15 and J usage is TRBJ2-2; a weak D match, TRBD2 (5 bases). This CDR3 has 15 residues. Germline lookup yields CDR1 LNHNV and CDR2 YYDKDF (reference sequence). With 5 bases removed from V and 6 bases from J, the gap between germline ends came to 16 bases. The chain's CDR3 is CATSHTNLAAGELFF. CDR3 coding DNA: TGTGCCACCAGCCACACCAATCTAGCCGCCGGGGAGCTGTTTTTT.

The chain has TRBV7-8 and TRBJ2-7, with TRBD2 matching over 9 bases. The germline CDR1 and CDR2 sequences are SGHVS and FQNEAQ. The CDR3 length is 15 residues. Losses at the gene ends were 0 bases for V and 5 bases for J; bases not matched to a gene: 5. The CDR3 sequence is CASSLAAGGPNEQYF. DNA for the CDR3: TGTGCCAGCAGCTTAGCTGCGGGAGGGCCTAACGAGCAGTACTTC.

There are a few counts of this clonotype. V gene TRBV20-1 combines with J gene TRBJ2-6; tentative D call: TRBD1 (6 bases). Germline CDR1 DFQATT, CDR2 SNEGSKA (reference sequence). The CDR3 is 14 residues long. The CDR3 reads CSARGGSGANVLTF. CDR3 nucleotide sequence: TGCAGCGCCCGAGGGGGCTCTGGGGCCAACGTCCTGACTTTC.